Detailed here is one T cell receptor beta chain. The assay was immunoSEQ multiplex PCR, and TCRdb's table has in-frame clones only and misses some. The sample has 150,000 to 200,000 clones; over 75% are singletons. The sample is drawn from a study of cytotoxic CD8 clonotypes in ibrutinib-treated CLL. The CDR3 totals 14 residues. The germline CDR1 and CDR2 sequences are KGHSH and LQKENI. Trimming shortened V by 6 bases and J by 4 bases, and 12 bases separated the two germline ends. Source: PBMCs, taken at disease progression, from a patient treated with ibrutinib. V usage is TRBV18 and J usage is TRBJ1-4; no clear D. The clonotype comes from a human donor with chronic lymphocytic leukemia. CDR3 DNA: TGTGCCAGCTCTGTCGGGCACGTTAATGAAAAACTGTTTTTT. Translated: CASSVGHVNEKLFF.